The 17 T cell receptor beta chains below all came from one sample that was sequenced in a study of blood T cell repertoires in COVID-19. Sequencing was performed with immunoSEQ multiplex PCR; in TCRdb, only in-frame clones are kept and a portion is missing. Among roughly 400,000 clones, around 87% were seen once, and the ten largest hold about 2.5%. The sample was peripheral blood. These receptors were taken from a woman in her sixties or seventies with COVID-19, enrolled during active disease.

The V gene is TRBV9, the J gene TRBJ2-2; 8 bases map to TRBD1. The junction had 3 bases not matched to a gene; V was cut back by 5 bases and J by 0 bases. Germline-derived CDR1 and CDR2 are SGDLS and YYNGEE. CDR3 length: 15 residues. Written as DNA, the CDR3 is TGTGCCAGCAGTAAACAGGGGGCGAACACCGGGGAGCTGTTTTTT. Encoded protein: CASSKQGANTGELFF. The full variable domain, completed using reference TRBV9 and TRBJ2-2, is DSGVTQTPKHLITATGQRVTLRCSPRSGDLSVYWYQQSLDQGLQFLIQYYNGEERAKGNILERFSAQQFPDLHSELNLSSLELGDSALYFCASSKQGANTGELFFGEGSRLTVL.

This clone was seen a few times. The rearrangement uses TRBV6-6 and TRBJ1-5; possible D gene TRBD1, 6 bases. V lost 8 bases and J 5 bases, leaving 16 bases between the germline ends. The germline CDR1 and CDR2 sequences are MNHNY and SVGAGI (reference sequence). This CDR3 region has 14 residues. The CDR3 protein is CASSRPGQHQPQHF. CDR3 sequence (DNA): TGTGCCAGCTCTAGGCCGGGACAACATCAGCCCCAGCATTTT.

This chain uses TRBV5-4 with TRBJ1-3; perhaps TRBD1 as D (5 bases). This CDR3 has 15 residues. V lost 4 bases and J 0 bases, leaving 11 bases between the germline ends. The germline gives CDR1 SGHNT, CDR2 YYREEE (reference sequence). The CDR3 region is CASSVTGNSGNTIYF. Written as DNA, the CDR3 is TGTGCCAGCAGCGTTACAGGTAACTCTGGAAACACCATATATTTT.

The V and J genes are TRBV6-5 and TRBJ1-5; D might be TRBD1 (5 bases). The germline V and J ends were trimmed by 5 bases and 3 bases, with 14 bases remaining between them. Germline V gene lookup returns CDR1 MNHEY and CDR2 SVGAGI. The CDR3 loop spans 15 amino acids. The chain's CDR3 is CASSPGDRLNQPQHF. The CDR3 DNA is TGTGCCAGCAGTCCAGGTGACAGACTCAATCAGCCCCAGCATTTT.

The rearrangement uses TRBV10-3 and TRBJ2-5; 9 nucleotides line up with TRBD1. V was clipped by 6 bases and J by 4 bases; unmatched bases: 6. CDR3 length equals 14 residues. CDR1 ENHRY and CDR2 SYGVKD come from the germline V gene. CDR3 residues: CAISPQGAGETQYF. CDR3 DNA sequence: TGTGCCATCAGCCCACAGGGGGCAGGAGAGACCCAGTACTTC.

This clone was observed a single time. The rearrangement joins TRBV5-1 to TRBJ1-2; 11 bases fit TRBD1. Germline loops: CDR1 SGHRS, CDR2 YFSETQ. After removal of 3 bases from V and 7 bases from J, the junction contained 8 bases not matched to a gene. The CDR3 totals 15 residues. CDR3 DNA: TGCGCCAGCAGCTCCGGGACAGGGGGGTTTGGTGGCTACACCTTC. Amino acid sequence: CASSSGTGGFGGYTF.

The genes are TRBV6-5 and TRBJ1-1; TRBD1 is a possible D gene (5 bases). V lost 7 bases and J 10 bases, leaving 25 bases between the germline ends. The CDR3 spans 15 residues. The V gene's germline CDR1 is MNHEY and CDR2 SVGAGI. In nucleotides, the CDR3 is TGTGCCAGCACCGGTGGGAATCGGGGGGGGAGCGGAGCTTTCTTT. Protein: CASTGGNRGGSGAFF.

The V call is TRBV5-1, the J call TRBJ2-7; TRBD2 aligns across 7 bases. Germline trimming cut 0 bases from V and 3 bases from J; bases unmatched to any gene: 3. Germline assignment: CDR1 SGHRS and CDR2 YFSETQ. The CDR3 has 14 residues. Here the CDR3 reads CASSLVSGVYEQYF. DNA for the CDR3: TGCGCCAGCAGCTTGGTGAGCGGGGTCTACGAGCAGTACTTC. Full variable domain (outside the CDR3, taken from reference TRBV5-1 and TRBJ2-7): KAGVTQTPRYLIKTRGQQVTLSCSPISGHRSVSWYQQTPGQGLQFLFEYFSETQRNKGNFPGRFSGRQFSNSRSEMNVSTLELGDSALYLCASSLVSGVYEQYFGPGTRLTVT.

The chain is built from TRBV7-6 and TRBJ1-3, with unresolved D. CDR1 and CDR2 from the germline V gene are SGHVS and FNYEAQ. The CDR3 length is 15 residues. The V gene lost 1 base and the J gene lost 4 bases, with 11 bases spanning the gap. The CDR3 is CASSLEPGFGNTIYF. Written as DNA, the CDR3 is TGTGCCAGCAGCTTAGAGCCGGGGTTCGGAAACACCATATATTTT.

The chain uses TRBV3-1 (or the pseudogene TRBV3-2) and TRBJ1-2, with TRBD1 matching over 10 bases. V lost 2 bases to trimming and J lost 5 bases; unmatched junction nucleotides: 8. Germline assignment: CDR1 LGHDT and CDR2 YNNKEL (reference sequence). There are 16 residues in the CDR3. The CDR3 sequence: CASSQYRQGAWYGYTF. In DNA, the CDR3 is TGTGCCAGCAGCCAATATCGACAGGGGGCATGGTATGGCTACACCTTC.

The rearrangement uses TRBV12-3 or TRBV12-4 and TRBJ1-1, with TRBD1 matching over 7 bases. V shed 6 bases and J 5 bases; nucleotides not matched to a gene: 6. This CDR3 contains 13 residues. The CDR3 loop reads CASSPTGSTEAFF. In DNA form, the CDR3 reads TGTGCCAGCAGCCCGACAGGGTCAACTGAAGCTTTCTTT.

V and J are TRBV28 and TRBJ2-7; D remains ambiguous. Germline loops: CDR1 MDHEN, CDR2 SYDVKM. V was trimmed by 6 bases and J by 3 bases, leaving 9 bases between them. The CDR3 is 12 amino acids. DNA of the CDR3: TGTGCCAGCAGCTTAACTGACTACGAGCAGTACTTC. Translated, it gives CASSLTDYEQYF.

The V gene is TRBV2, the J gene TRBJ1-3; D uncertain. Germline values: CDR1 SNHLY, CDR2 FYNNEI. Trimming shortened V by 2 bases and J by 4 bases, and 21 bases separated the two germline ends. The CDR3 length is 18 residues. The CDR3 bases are TGTGCCAGCAGTGAACTACGTATGTCGGTTTTGGGCGGAAACACCATATATTTT. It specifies CASSELRMSVLGGNTIYF.

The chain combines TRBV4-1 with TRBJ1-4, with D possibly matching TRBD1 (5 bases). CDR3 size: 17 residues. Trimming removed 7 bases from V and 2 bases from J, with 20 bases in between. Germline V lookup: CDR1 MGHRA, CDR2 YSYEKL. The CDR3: CASTDLERGTTNEKLFF. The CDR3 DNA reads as TGCGCCAGCACCGACCTCGAGAGAGGGACTACTAATGAAAAACTGTTTTTT.

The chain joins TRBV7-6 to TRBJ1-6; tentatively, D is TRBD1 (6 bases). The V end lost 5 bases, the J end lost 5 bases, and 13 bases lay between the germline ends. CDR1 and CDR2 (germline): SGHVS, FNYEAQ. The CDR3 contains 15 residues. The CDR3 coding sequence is TGTGCCAGCAGCAACGACAGGCGGAATAATTCACCCCTCCACTTT. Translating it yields CASSNDRRNNSPLHF.

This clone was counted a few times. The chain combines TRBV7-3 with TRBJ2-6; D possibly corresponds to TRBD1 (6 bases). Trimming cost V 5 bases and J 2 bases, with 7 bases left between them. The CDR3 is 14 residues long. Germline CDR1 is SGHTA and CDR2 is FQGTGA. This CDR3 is CASSTGTGANVLTF. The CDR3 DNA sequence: TGTGCCAGCAGCACAGGGACTGGGGCCAACGTCCTGACTTTC.

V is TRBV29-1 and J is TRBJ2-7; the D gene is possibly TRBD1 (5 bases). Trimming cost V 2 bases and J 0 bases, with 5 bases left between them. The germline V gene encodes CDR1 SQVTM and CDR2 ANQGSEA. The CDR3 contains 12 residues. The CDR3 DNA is TGCAGCGTTGAAACAGGCTCCTACGAGCAGTACTTC. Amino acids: CSVETGSYEQYF.